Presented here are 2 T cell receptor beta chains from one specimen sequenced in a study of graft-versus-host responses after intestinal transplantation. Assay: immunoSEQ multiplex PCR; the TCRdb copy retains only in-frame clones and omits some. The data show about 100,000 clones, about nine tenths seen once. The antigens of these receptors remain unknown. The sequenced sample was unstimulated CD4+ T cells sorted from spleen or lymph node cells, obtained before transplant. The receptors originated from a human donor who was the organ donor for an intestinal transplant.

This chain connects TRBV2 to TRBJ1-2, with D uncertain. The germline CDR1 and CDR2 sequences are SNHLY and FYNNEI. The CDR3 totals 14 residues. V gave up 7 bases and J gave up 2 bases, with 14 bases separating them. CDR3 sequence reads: CASNLGASNYGYTF. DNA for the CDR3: TGTGCCAGCAACCTTGGAGCATCGAACTATGGCTACACCTTC.

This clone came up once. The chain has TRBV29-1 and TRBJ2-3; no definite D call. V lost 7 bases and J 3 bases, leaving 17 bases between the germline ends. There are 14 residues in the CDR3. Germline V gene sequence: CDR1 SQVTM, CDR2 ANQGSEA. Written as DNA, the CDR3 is TGCAGCGCTAAGGACCGTAGAGCTACAGATACGCAGTATTTT. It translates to CSAKDRRATDTQYF.